This record covers a single T cell receptor beta chain. Its cognate antigen has yet to be identified. Base qualities were left out, and no much larger clone turns up one base away. This sample was included in a study of OX40 agonist ivuxolimab in advanced cancers. Broadly, across the study: Ivuxolimab, which targeted the costimulatory receptor OX40 (CD134), was an agonistic, fully human IgG2 monoclonal antibody. Intravenous ivuxolimab was administered to patients every 2 weeks at six dose levels: 0.01, 0.1, 0.3, 1.5, 3 and 10 mg/kg. Of the approximately 54 dose-escalation patients, hepatocellular carcinoma was present in about 19, melanoma in roughly 15, renal cell carcinoma in 9 and head and neck cancer in 9. A male proportion of under 85% and a mean age of 60 years, ranging from 23 to 79, were recorded for the dose-escalation cohort. Prior anti-PD-1, anti-PD-L1 or anti-CTLA-4 therapy was permitted, and about 40% of dose-escalation patients had received checkpoint inhibitors. Three dose-escalation patients achieved partial responses, one with hepatocellular carcinoma and two with cutaneous melanoma. Peripheral TCRbeta sequencing was intended to test whether TCR sequence diversity was altered and clonal T-cell expansion was caused by ivuxolimab. The paper reports the monotherapy dose-escalation portion (N = 52 patients) of the phase I ivuxolimab trial. Broader findings and caveats from the paper: After ivuxolimab, expanded clones were on average more numerous among CD8+ T cells than among CD4+ T cells. In partial responders in the 0.1-3.0 mg/kg groups, normalized peripheral clonal expansion was found to be among the lowest, especially among CD8+ T cells. Low levels of normalized T-cell clonal expansion were also seen in some patients who did not respond. The antigen specificity of the clonally expanded peripheral T cells was not determined. At doses of 0.1 to 3.0 mg/kg, clonal expansion of both CD4+ and CD8+ T cells in blood was seen between baseline and week 6.

The CDR3 runs 14 residues from the cysteine to the phenylalanine. Left in the record is the CDR3 DNA by itself, 42 bases read in frame from the first base. Clipping removes 6 bases from V and 2 bases from J, with 4 as the unmatched junction base count. Per the germline V gene, ENHRY is the CDR1 and SYGVKD is the CDR2. For sequencing of the TCRbeta CDR3 region, genomic DNA was extracted from the sorted cells. TCRbeta CDR3 regions were sequenced using the immunoSEQ Assay. TCRdb re-hosts the immuneACCESS table, in-frame sequences only. Its copies lack some clones; in the studies checked, an unresolved V gene accounts for under half of them, and the cause for the rest is not known. Counted in this sample were approximately 70,000 clones; approximately 90% of them appeared once. Together, the top ten hold more than 4% of the sample. The trial excluded patients who had a history of autoimmune disease or who were on systemic immunosuppression. Peripheral blood for TCR sequencing was drawn from every dose cohort at baseline, at cycle 4 day 1 and at cycle 7 day 1. Samples came from an open-label, multicenter, first-in-human phase I dose-escalation trial of ivuxolimab. Adults with locally advanced or metastatic head and neck squamous cell, hepatocellular, melanoma or renal cell carcinoma were enrolled in the trial. Before TCR sequencing, CD4+ and CD8+ T cells were separately sorted from peripheral blood.

This specimen was CD4+ or CD8+ T cells sorted from blood, taken in a trial of the OX40 agonist ivuxolimab. The chain was built from TRBV10-3 and TRBJ2-7; the junction holds 10 bases that match TRBD1. The clonotype originates from an adult with an advanced solid tumor such as melanoma, head and neck, liver or kidney cancer. The CDR3 reads as follows: CAISRDRGPYEQYF. The DNA sequence follows: TGTGCCATCAGCCGGGACAGGGGCCCCTACGAGCAGTACTTC.